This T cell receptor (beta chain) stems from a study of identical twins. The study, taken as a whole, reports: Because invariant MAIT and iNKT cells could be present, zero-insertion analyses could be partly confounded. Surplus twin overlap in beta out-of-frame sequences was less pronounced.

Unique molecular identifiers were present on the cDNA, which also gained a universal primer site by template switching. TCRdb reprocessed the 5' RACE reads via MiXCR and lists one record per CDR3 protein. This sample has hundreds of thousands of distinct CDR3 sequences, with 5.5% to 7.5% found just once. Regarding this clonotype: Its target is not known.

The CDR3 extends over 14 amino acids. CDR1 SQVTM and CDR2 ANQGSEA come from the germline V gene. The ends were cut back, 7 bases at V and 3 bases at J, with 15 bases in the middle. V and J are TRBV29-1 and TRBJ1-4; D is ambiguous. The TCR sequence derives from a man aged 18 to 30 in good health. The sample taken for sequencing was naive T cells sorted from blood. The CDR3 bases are TGCAGCGCCATGGACCCCGGGGCTAATGAAAAACTGTTTTTT. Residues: CSAMDPGANEKLFF.